This TCR beta chain appears in the sequencing data of a study of T-cell memory formation after mild COVID-19. Study-wide results and caveats: Clones that contracted clustered mainly in CM and EM if CD4+ and in EMRA if CD8+.

TCRdb reprocessed the 5' RACE reads with MiXCR, giving one entry per CDR3 protein. The sample contains 250,000 to 350,000 distinct CDR3 sequences, about 13% of which appear only once. For this clonotype: The antigen remains unidentified.

Germline V gene data show CDR1 as MNHEY and CDR2 as SVGEGT. The CDR3 spans 13 residues. V lost 7 bases and J lost 8, with 16 bases in between. The V call is TRBV6-2 or TRBV6-3, the J call TRBJ2-3, with D tentatively TRBD2 (7 bases). The receptor was derived from a man between 18 and 35 years old who had mild COVID-19 (a few samples of this study predate the infection). Cell type and time point are not known. The sequenced material came from PBMCs or a T cell subset sorted from them (not recorded which). CDR3 protein: CASTEGGPVTQYF. CDR3 nucleotides: TGTGCCAGCACGGAGGGGGGGCCAGTTACGCAGTATTTT.